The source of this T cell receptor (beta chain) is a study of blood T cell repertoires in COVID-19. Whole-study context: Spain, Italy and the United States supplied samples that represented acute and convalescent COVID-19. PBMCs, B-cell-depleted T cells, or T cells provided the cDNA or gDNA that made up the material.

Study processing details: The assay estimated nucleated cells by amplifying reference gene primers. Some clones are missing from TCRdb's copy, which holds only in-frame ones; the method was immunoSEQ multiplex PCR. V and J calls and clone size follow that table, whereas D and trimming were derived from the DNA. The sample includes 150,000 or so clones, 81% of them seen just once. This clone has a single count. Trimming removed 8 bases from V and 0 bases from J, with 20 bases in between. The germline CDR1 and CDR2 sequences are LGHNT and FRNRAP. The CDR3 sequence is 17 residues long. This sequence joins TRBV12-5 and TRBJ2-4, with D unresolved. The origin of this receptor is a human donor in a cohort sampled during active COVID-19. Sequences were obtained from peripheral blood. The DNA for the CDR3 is TGTGCTAGTTCCCAAGTGGCAGATGGAGTAGCCAAAAACATTCAGTACTTC. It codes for CASSQVADGVAKNIQYF. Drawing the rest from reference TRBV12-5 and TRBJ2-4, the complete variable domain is DARVTQTPRHKVTEMGQEVTMRCQPILGHNTVFWYRQTMMQGLELLAYFRNRAPLDDSGMPKDRFSAEMPDATLATLKIQPSEPRDSAVYFCASSQVADGVAKNIQYFGAGTRLSVL.